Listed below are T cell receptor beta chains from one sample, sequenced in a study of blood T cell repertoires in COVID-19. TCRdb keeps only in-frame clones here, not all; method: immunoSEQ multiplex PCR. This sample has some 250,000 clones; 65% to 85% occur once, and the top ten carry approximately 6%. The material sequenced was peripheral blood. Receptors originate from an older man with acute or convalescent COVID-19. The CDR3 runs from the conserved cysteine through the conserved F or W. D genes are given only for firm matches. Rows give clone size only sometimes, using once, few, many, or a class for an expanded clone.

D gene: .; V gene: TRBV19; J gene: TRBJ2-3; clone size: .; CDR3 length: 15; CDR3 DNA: TGTGCCAGTAGCCAAATAACGACAGTCACAGATACGCAGTATTTT; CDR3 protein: CASSQITTVTDTQYF
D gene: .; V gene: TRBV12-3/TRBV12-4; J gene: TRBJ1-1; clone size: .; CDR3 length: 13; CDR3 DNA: TGTGCCAGCAGGGCCGGGGGGGACACTGAAGCTTTCTTT; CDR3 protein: CASRAGGDTEAFF
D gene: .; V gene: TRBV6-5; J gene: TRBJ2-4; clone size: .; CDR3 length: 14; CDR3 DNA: TGTGCCTCCAGGATGGGGGGATCCAAAAACATTCAGTACTTC; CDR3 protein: CASRMGGSKNIQYF
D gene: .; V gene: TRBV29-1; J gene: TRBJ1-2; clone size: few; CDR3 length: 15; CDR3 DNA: TGCAGCGTTAGGGACACCGATGACCTCCACTATGGCTACACCTTC; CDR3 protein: CSVRDTDDLHYGYTF
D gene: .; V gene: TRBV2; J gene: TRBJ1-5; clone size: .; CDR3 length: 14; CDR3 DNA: TGTGCCAGCACTAAACGGGACGGGGGGCAGCCCCAGCATTTT; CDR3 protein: CASTKRDGGQPQHF
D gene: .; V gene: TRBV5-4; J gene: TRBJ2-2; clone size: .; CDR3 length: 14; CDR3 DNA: TGTGCCAGCAGCTTCAGGGGTCACACCGGGGAGCTGTTTTTT; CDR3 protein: CASSFRGHTGELFF
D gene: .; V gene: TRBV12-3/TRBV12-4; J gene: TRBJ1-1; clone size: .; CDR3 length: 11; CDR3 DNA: TGTGCCAGCGGCGGTAGGGGCGAAGCTTTCTTT; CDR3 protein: CASGGRGEAFF
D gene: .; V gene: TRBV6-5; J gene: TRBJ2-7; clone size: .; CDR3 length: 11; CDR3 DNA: TGTGCCAGCAGTAAACAGGGCGAGCAGTACTTC; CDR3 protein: CASSKQGEQYF
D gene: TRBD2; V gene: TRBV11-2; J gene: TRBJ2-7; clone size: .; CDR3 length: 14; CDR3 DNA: TGTGCCAGCAGCCTACGACTAGCGGGCTACGAGCAGTACTTC; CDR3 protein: CASSLRLAGYEQYF
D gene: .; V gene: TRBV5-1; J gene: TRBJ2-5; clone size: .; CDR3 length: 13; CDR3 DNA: TGCGCCAGCAGCCTGGGACTCTTGGAGACCCAGTACTTC; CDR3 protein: CASSLGLLETQYF
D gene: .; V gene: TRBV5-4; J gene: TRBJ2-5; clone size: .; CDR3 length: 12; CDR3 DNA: TGTGCCAGCAGCTTGCCACAAGAGACCCAGTACTTC; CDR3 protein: CASSLPQETQYF
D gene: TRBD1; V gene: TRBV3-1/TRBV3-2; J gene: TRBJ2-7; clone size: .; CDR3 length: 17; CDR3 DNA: TGTGCCAGCAGCCACCCACCCTTGACAGGGGGCCCATACGAGCAGTACTTC; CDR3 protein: CASSHPPLTGGPYEQYF
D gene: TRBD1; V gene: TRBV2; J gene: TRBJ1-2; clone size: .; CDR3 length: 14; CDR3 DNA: TGTGCCAGCAGTGAGGACAGGGGCGGCTATGGCTACACCTTC; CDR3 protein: CASSEDRGGYGYTF
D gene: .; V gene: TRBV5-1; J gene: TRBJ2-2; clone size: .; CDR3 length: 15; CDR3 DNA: TGCGCCAGCAGCTTGGCCGTCGGGTCCACCGGGGAGCTGTTTTTT; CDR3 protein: CASSLAVGSTGELFF
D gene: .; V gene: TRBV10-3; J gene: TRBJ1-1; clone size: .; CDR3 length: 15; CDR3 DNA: TGTGCCATCAGTGAGTCCCAGGGCTTGGGAACTGAAGCTTTCTTT; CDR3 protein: CAISESQGLGTEAFF
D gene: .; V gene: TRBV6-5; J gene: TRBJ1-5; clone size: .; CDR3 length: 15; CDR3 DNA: TGTGCCAGCAGTTTCCTCCAGGGGAGCAATCAGCCCCAGCATTTT; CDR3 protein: CASSFLQGSNQPQHF
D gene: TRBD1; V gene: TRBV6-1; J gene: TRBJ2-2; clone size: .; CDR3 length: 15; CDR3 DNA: TGTGCCAGCAGTAGATCCGGGACAGGGACCGGGGAGCTGTTTTTT; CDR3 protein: CASSRSGTGTGELFF
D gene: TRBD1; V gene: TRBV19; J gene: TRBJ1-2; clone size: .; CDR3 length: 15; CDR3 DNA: TGTGCCAGTGACGGGACAGGGGGACAATTCTATGGCTACACCTTC; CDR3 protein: CASDGTGGQFYGYTF
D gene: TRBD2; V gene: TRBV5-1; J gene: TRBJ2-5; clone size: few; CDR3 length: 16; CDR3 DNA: TGCGCCAGCAGCCAGGGCCCTAGCGGGACGGGGGAGACCCAGTACTTC; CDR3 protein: CASSQGPSGTGETQYF
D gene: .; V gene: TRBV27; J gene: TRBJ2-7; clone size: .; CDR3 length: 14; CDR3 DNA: TGTGCCAGCAGGGAGACAGGTTCCTCCTACGAGCAGTACTTC; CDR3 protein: CASRETGSSYEQYF
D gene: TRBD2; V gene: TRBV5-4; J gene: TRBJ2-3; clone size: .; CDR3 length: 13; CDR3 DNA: TGTGCCAGCAGTCTAGCGGGGTCATATACGCAGTATTTT; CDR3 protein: CASSLAGSYTQYF
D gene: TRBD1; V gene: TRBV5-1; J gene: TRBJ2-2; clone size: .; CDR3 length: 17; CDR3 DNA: TGCGCCAGCAGCCCGGACCCGGGACAGGGTCGGGCCGGGGAGCTGTTTTTT; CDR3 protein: CASSPDPGQGRAGELFF
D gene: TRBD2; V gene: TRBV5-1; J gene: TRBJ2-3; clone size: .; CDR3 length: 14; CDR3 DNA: TGCGCCAGCAGCTTGGTTAGCGGGACAGATACGCAGTATTTT; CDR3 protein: CASSLVSGTDTQYF
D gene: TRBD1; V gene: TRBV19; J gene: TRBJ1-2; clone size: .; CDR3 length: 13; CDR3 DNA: TGTGCCAGTAGTAACAGGGGTATCTATGGCTACACCTTC; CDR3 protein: CASSNRGIYGYTF
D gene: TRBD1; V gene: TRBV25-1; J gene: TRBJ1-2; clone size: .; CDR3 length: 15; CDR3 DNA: TGTGCCAGCAGTTTCCTCGGACAGGGGGAGGGGGGCTACACCTTC; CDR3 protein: CASSFLGQGEGGYTF
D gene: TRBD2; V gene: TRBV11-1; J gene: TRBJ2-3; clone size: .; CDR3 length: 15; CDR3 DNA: TGTGCCAGCAGCTACTCTAGCGGGGGGGTAGATACGCAGTATTTT; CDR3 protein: CASSYSSGGVDTQYF
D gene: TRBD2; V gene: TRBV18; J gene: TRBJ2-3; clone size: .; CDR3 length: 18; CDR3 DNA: TGTGCCAGCTCACTCTGGACTAGCGGGAGGTCTAGCACAGATACGCAGTATTTT; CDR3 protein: CASSLWTSGRSSTDTQYF
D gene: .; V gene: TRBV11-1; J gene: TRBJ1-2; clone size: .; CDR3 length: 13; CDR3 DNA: TGTGCCAGCAGCGTCGAGGGTGTGAATGGCTACACCTTC; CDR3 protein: CASSVEGVNGYTF
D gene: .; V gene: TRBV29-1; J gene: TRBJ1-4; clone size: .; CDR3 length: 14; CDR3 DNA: TGCAGCGTTCGGGAGGGGTCCACTAATGAAAAACTGTTTTTT; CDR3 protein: CSVREGSTNEKLFF
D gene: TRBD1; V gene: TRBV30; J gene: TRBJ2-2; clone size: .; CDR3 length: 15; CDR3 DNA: TGTGCCTGGAAGGCAGTAAAGAGGGGGCCCGGGGAGCTGTTTTTT; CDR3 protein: CAWKAVKRGPGELFF
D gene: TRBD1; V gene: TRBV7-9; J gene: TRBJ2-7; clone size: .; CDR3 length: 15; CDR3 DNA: TGTGCCAGCAGCTTCTCGGGACAGGGTTGGTCCGAGCAGTACTTC; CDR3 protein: CASSFSGQGWSEQYF
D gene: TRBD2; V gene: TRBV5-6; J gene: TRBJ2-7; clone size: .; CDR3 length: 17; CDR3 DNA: TGTGCCAGCAGCTTGAGGCCTAGCGGGAGGGTCTCCTACGAGCAGTACTTC; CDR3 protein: CASSLRPSGRVSYEQYF
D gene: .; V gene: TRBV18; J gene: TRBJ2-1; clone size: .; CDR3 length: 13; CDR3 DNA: TGTGCCAGCTCCCAGGGGTTATACAATGAGCAGTTCTTC; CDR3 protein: CASSQGLYNEQFF
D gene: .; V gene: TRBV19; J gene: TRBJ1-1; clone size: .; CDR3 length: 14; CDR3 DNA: TGTGCCAGCCTAACACAGGGTGTAAACACTGAAGCTTTCTTT; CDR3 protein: CASLTQGVNTEAFF
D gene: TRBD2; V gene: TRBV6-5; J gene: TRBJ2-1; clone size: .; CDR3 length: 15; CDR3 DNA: TGTGCCAGCATCAATAGCGGGAAAGCGAACAATGAGCAGTTCTTC; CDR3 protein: CASINSGKANNEQFF
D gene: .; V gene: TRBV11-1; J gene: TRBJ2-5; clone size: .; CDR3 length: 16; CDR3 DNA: TGTGCCAGCAGCTCGCCGGGACATTCCCTCCAAGAGACCCAGTACTTC; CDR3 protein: CASSSPGHSLQETQYF
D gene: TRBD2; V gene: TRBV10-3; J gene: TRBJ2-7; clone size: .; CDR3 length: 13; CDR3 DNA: TGTGCCATCAGTGGGGGACTAGCGAACGAGCAGTACTTC; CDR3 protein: CAISGGLANEQYF
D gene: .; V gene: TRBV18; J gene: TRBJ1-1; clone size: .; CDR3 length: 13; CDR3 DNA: TGTGCCAGCTCACAGATGCAGGGTGAAAAAGCTTTCTTT; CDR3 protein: CASSQMQGEKAFF
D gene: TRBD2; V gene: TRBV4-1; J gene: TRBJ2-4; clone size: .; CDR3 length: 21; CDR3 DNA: TGCGCCAGCAGCCAAGAATTTTGGAGACTAGCGGGAGAAGTCTCCAAAAACATTCAGTACTTC; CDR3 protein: CASSQEFWRLAGEVSKNIQYF
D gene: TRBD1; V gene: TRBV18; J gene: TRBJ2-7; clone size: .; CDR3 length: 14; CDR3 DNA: TGTGCCAGCTCAAGGACAGGCTCACCCTACGAGCAGTACTTC; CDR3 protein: CASSRTGSPYEQYF
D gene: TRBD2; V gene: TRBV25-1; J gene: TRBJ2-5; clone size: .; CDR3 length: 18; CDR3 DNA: TGTGCCAGCAGCCCTCCAACCAACGCGGGGGTCCCCCAAGAGACCCAGTACTTC; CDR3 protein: CASSPPTNAGVPQETQYF
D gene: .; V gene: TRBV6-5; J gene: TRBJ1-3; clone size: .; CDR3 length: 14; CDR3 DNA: TGTGCCAGCGGTCCCCCGGGGTCTGGAAACACCATATATTTT; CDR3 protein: CASGPPGSGNTIYF
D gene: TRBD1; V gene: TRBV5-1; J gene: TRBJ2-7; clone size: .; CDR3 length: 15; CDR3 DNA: TGCGCCAGCAGCTTGGCTAACCCAGGGGGAAACGAGCAGTACTTC; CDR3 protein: CASSLANPGGNEQYF
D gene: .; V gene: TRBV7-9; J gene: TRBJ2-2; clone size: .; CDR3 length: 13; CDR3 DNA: TGTGCCAGCAGCCCCGAGGGGGCCGGGGAGCTGTTTTTT; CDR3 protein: CASSPEGAGELFF
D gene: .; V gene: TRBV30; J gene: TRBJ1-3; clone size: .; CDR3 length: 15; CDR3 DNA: TGTGCCTGGAGCGCAGGGACTGTAGTTGGAAACACCATATATTTT; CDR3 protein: CAWSAGTVVGNTIYF
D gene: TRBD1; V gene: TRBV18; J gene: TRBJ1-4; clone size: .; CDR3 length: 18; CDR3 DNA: TGTGCCAGCTCACCACCGGGACAGGCGACCCCACACGGTGAAAAACTGTTTTTT; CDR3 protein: CASSPPGQATPHGEKLFF
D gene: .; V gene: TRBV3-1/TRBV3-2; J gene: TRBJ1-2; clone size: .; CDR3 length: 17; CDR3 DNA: TGTGCCAGCAGCCACAGCTTCGACACTTTAGGGGTCGATGGCTACACCTTC; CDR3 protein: CASSHSFDTLGVDGYTF
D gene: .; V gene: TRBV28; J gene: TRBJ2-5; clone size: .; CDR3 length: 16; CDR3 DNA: TGTGCCAGCAGTTCCTCCCTACGGGATCGGGGAGAGACCCAGTACTTC; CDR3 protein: CASSSSLRDRGETQYF
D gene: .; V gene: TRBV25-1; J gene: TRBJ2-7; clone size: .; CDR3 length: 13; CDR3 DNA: TGTGCCAGCAGTACCCAGGGTTTCGGCGAGCAGTACTTC; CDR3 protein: CASSTQGFGEQYF
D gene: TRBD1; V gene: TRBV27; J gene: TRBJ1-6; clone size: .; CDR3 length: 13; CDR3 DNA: TGTGCCAGCAGTGACAGGGGGAATTCACCCCTCCACTTT; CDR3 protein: CASSDRGNSPLHF
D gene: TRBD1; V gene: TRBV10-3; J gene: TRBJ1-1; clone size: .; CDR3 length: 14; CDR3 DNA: TGTGCCATCAGGGCGACAGGGGGGAACACTGAAGCTTTCTTT; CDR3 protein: CAIRATGGNTEAFF